Presented here are 2 T cell receptor beta chains from one specimen sequenced in a study of cytomegalovirus exposure and HLA in healthy donors. The PCR used 60 Vbeta and 13 Jbeta primers. Clones were sequenced by immunoSEQ multiplex PCR, and TCRdb holds only the in-frame ones, with some missing. The repertoire holds roughly 180,000 clones, approximately 85% seen once, with 9.3% in the top ten. Material: PBMCs. The receptors shown here come from a young man in good health and CMV-seropositive.

V usage is TRBV12-5 and J usage is TRBJ2-2; 8 bases line up with TRBD2. The CDR3 runs to 18 residues. Germline CDR1 LGHNT, CDR2 FRNRAP. J was trimmed by 1 base and V by 2 bases; bases with no gene match: 9. As DNA, the CDR3 is TGTGCTAGTGGTTTGATTACAGGCCTAGCGGGGAACACCGGGGAGCTGTTTTTT. It yields the protein CASGLITGLAGNTGELFF.

This clone was seen a few times. This chain uses TRBV30 with TRBJ1-1; no firm D call. The germline V gene has CDR1 GTSNPN and CDR2 SVGIG (reference sequence). The CDR3 covers 13 residues. V dropped 3 bases and J dropped 4 bases, with 12 bases sitting between them. CDR3 residues: CAWSPQPSTEAFF. The CDR3 bases are TGTGCCTGGAGCCCCCAACCTAGCACTGAAGCTTTCTTT.